In this sample, the clone carrying this T cell receptor beta chain turned up a few times. The CDR3 spans 15 residues. V trimming: 5 bases; J trimming: 3 bases; junction bases outside the gene matches: 4. The germline V gene encodes CDR1 LGHNT and CDR2 FRNRAP. The data originate from a study of blood T cells in healthy people across ages. A J-beta primer mix and a sample-barcoded 5' primer were used in a second PCR of about 7 to 12 cycles. Each CDR3 protein gets one entry after TCRdb re-called the 5' RACE reads with MiXCR. There are more than 1,400,000 distinct CDR3 sequences in the sample; 42% occur only once, and roughly 7.9% lies in the top ten.

The sequenced material came from blood. The sequence derives from a woman aged 18-35 years in good health. V and J are TRBV12-5 and TRBJ2-4, with 10 bases lining up with TRBD1. The CDR3 loop is CASGTGQGDKNIQYF. The DNA of the CDR3 is TGTGCTAGTGGTACCGGACAGGGGGACAAAAACATTCAGTACTTC.